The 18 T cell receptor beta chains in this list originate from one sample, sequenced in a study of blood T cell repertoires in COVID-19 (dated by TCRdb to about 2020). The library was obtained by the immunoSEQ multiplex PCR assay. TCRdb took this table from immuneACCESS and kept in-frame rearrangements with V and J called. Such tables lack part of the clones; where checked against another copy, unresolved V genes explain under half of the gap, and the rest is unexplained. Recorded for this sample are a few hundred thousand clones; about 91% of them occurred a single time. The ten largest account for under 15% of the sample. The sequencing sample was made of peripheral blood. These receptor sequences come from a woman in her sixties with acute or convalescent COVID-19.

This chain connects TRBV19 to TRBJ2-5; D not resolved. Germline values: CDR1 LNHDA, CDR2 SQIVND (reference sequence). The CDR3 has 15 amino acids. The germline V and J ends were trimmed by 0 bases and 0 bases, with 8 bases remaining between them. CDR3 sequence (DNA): TGTGCCAGTAGTATAGATCGAGGCTACCAAGAGACCCAGTACTTC. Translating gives CASSIDRGYQETQYF.

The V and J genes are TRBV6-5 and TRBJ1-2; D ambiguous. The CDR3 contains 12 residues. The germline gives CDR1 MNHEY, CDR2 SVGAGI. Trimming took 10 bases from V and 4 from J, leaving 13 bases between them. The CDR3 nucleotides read TGTGCCACCTACAGACCGAGCTATGGCTACACCTTC. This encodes CATYRPSYGYTF.

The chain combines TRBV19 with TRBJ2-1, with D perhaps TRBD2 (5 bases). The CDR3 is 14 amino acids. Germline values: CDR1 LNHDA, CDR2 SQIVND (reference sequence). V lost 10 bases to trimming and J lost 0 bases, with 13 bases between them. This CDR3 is CATNKRSSYNEQFF. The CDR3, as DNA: TGTGCCACCAACAAGCGGAGCTCCTACAATGAGCAGTTCTTC.

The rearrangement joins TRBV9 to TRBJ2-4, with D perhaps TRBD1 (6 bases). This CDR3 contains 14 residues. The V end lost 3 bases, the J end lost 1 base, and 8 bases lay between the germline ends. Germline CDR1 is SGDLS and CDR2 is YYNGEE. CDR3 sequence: CASSGQGAKNIQYF. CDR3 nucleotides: TGTGCCAGCAGCGGCCAGGGGGCCAAAAACATTCAGTACTTC. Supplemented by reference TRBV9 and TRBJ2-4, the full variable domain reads DSGVTQTPKHLITATGQRVTLRCSPRSGDLSVYWYQQSLDQGLQFLIQYYNGEERAKGNILERFSAQQFPDLHSELNLSSLELGDSALYFCASSGQGAKNIQYFGAGTRLSVL.

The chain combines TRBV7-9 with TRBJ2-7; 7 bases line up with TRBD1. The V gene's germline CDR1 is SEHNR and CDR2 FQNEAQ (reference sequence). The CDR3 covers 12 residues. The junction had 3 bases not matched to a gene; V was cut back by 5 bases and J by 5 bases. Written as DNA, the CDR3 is TGTGCCAGCAGCCTTACAGGGGACGAGCAGTACTTC. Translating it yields CASSLTGDEQYF. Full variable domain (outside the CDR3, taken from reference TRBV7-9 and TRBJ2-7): DTGVSQNPRHKITKRGQNVTFRCDPISEHNRLYWYRQTLGQGPEFLTYFQNEAQLEKSRLLSDRFSAERPKGSFSTLEIQRTEQGDSAMYLCASSLTGDEQYFGPGTRLTVT.

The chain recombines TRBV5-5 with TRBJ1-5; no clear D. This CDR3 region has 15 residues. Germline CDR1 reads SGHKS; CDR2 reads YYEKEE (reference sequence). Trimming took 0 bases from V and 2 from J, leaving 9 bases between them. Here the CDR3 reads CASSLGTYGNQPQHF. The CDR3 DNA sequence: TGTGCCAGCAGCTTGGGCACATACGGCAATCAGCCCCAGCATTTT. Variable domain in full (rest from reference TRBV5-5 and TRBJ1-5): DAGVTQSPTHLIKTRGQQVTLRCSPISGHKSVSWYQQVLGQGPQFIFQYYEKEERGRGNFPDRFSARQFPNYSSELNVNALLLGDSALYLCASSLGTYGNQPQHFGDGTRLSIL.

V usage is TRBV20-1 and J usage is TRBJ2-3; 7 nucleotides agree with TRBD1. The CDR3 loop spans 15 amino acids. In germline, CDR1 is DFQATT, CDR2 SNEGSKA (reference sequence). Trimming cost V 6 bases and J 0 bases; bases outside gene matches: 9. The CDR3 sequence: CSASGGTASTDTQYF. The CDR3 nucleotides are TGCAGTGCCAGTGGTGGGACAGCAAGCACAGATACGCAGTATTTT.

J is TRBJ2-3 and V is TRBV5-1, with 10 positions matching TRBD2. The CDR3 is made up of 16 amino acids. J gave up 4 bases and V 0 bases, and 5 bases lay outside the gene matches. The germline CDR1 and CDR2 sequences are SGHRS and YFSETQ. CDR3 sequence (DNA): TGCGCCAGCAGCTTGGTAACTAGCGGGGTTTCAGATACGCAGTATTTT. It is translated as CASSLVTSGVSDTQYF.

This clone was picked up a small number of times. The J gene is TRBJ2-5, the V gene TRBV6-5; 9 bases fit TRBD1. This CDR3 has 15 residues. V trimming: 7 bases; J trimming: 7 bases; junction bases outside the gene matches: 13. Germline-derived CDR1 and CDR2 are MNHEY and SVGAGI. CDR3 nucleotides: TGTGCCAGCATCCCCGGGACAGGGAGCCTCGGGACCCAGTACTTC. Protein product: CASIPGTGSLGTQYF.

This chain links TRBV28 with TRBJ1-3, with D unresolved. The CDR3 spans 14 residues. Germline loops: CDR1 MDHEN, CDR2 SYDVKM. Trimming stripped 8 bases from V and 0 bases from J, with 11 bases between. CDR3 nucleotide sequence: TGTGCCAGCTGGGAGAGAGGCTCTGGAAACACCATATATTTT. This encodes CASWERGSGNTIYF.

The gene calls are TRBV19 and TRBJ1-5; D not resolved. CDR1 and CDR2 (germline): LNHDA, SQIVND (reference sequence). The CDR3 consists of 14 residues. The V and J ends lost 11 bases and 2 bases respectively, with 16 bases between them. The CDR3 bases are TGTGCCGTAAGGAGTCCCGCGGGCAATCAGCCCCAGCATTTT. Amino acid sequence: CAVRSPAGNQPQHF.

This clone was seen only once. The CDR3 region is CAGHNTGPGELFF. CDR3 nucleotides: TGTGCCGGTCATAATACAGGGCCCGGGGAGCTGTTTTTT. The gene calls are TRBV6-4 and TRBJ2-2; D perhaps matches TRBD1 (6 bases). Trimming took 11 bases from V and 6 from J, leaving 16 bases between them. The germline gives CDR1 MRHNA, CDR2 SNTAGT. The CDR3 contains 13 residues.

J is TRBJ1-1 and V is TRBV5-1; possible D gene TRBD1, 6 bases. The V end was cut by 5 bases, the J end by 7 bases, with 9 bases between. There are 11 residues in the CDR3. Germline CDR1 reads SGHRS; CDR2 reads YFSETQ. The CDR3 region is CASRKDSEAFF. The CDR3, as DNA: TGCGCCAGCAGAAAGGACAGTGAAGCTTTCTTT. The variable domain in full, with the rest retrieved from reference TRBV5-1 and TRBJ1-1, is KAGVTQTPRYLIKTRGQQVTLSCSPISGHRSVSWYQQTPGQGLQFLFEYFSETQRNKGNFPGRFSGRQFSNSRSEMNVSTLELGDSALYLCASRKDSEAFFGQGTRLTVV.

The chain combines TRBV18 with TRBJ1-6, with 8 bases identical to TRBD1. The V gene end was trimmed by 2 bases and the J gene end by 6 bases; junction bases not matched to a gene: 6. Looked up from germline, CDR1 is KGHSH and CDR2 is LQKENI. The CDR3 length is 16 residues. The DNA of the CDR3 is TGTGCCAGCTCACCAAGGTTTACAGGGGGTAATTCACCCCTCCACTTT. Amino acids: CASSPRFTGGNSPLHF.

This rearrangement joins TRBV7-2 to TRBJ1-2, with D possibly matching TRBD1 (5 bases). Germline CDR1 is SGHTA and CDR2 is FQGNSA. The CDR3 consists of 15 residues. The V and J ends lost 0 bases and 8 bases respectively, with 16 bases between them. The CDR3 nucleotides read TGTGCCAGCAGCTTAGCGGTCTCAGGGTCAGGCGGCTACACCTTC. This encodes CASSLAVSGSGGYTF. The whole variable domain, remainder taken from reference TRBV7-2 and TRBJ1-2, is GAGVSQSPSNKVTEKGKDVELRCDPISGHTALYWYRQSLGQGLEFLIYFQGNSAPDKSGLPSDRFSAERTGGSVSTLTIQRTQQEDSAVYLCASSLAVSGSGGYTFGSGTRLTVV.

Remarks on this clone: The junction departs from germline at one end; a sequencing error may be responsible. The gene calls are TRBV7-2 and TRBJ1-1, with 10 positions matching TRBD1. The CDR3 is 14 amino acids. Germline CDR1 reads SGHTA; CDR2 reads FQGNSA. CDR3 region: CASRRDRGNIEAFF. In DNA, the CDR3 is TGTGCCAGCAGGAGGGACAGGGGAAACATTGAAGCTTTCTTT.

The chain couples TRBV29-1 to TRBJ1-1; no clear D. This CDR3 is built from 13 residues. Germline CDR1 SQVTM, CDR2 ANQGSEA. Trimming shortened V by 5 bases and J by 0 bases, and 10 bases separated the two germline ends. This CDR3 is CSVSGRMNTEAFF. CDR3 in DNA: TGCAGCGTTAGCGGCAGGATGAACACTGAAGCTTTCTTT.

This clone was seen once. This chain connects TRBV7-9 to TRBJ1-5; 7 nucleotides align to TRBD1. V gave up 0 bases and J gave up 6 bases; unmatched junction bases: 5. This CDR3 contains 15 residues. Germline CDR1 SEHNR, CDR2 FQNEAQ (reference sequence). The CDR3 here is CASSLAGGAGQPQHF. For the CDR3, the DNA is TGTGCCAGCAGCTTAGCAGGGGGCGCGGGTCAGCCCCAGCATTTT.